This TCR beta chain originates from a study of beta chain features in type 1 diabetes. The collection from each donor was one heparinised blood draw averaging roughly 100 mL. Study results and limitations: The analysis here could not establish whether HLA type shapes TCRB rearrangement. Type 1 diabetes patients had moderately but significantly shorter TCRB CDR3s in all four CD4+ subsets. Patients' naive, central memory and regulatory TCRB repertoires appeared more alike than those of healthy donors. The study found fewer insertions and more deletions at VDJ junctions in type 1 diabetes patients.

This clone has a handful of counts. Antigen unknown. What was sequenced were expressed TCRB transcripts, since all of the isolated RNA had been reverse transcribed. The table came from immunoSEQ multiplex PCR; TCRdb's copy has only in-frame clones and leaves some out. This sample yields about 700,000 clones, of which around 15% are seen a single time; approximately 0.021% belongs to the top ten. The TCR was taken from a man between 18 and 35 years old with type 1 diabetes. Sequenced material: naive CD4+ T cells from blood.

The CDR3 DNA sequence: TGTGCCAGCACCCAAGGGGGGGCATGGCAGCCCCAGCATTTT. It specifies CASTQGGAWQPQHF. V usage is TRBV6-6 and J usage is TRBJ1-5, with a tentative D call TRBD1 (6 bases). This CDR3 region has 14 residues. V was pared by 7 bases and J by 7 bases, with 17 bases between. Looked up from germline, CDR1 is MNHNY and CDR2 is SVGAGI (reference sequence).